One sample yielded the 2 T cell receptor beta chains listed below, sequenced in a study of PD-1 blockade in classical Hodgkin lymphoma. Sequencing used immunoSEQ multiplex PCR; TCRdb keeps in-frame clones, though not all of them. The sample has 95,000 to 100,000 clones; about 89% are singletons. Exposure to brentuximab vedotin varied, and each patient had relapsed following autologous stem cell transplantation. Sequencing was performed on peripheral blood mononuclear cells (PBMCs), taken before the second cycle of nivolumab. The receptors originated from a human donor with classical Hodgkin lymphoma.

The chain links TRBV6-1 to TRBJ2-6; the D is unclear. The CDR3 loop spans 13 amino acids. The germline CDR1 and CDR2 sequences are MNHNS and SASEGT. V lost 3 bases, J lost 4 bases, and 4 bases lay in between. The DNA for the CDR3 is TGTGCCAGCAGTGACAGCGGGGCCAACGTCCTGACTTTC. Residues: CASSDSGANVLTF.

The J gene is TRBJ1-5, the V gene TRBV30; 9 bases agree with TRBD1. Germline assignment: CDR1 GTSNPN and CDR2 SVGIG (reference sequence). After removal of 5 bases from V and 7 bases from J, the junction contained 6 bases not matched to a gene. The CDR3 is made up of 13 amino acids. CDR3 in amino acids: CAWGGQGRQPQHF. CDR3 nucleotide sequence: TGTGCCTGGGGGGGACAGGGTCGGCAGCCCCAGCATTTT.